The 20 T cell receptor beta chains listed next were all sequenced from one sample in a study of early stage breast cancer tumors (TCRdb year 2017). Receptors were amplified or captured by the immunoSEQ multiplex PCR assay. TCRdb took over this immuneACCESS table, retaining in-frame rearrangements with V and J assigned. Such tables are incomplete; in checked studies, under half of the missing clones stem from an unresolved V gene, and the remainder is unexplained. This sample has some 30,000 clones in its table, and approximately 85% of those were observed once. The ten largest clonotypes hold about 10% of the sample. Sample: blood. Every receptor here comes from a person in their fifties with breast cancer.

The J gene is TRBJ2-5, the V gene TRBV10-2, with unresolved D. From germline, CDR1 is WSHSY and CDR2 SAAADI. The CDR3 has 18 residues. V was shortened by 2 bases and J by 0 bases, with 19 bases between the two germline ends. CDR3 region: CASSEGVRLKGNQETQYF. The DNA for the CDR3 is TGCGCCAGCAGTGAGGGGGTCAGGTTAAAAGGAAACCAAGAGACCCAGTACTTC.

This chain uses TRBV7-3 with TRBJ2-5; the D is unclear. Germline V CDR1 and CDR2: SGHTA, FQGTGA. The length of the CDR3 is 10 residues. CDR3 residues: CAPRKETQYF. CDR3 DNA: TGTGCTCCGAGGAAAGAGACCCAGTACTTC. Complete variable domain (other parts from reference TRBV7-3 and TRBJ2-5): GAGVSQTPSNKVTEKGKYVELRCDPISGHTALYWYRQSLGQGPEFLIYFQGTGAADDSGLPNDRFFAVRPEGSVSTLKIQRTERGDSAVYLCAPRKETQYFGPGTRLLVL.

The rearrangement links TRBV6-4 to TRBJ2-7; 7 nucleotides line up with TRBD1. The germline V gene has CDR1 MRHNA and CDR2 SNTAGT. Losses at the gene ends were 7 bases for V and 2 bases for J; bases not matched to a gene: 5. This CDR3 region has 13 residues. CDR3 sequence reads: CASTYRGPYEQYF. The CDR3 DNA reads TGTGCCAGCACCTACAGGGGCCCCTACGAGCAGTACTTC.

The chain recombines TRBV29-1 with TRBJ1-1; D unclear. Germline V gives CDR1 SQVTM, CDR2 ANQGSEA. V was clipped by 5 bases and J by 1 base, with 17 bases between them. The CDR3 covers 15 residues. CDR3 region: CSVRPSGPQNTEAFF. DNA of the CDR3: TGCAGCGTTCGTCCATCGGGTCCGCAGAACACTGAAGCTTTCTTT.

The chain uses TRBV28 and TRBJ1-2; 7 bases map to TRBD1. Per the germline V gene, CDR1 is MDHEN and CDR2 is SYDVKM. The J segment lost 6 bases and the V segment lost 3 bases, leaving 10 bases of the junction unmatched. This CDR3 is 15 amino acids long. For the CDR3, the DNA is TGTGCCAGCAGTTTTTATGGGACAGTGAGGGATGGCTACACCTTC. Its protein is CASSFYGTVRDGYTF.

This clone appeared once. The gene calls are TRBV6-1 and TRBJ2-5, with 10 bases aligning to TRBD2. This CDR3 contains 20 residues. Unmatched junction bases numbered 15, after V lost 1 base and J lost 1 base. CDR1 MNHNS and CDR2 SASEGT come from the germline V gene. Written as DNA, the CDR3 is TGTGCCAGCAGTGAAGTGGGCGGACATGGACTAGCGGCATCCCAAGAGACCCAGTACTTC. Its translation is CASSEVGGHGLAASQETQYF.

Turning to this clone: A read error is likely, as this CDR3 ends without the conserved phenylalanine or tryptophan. CDR3 sequence reads: CASSMSSIGEDTQYL. As DNA, the CDR3 is TGTGCCAGTAGTATGTCTAGCATAGGCGAGGATACGCAGTATTTG. The V gene is TRBV19, the J gene TRBJ2-3; a weak D match, TRBD2 (5 bases). The CDR3 consists of 15 residues. The V gene lost 3 bases and the J gene lost 6 bases, with 16 bases spanning the gap. Germline V CDR1 and CDR2: LNHDA, SQIVND (reference sequence).

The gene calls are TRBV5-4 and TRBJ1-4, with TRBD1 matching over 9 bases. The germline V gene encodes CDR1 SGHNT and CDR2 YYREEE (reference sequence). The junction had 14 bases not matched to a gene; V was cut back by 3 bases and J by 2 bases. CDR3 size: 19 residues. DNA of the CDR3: TGTGCCAGCAGCTCCAATCCCGGGACAGGGCGGTTCACTAATGAAAAACTGTTTTTT. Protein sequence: CASSSNPGTGRFTNEKLFF.

The CDR3 sequence: CASSPGQEVYGYTF. CDR3 nucleotides: TGTGCCAGCAGCCCAGGACAGGAGGTCTATGGCTACACCTTC. The genes are TRBV5-4 and TRBJ1-2; TRBD1 aligns across 7 bases. V dropped 4 bases and J dropped 4; count of bases not matched to a gene: 7. The CDR3 is 14 residues long. CDR1 SGHNT and CDR2 YYREEE come from the germline V gene (reference sequence).

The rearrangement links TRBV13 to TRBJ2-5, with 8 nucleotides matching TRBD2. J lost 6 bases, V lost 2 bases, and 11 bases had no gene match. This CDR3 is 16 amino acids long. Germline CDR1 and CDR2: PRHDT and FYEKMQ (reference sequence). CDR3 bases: TGTGCCAGCAGCTTAAGGTTCGGGGGGGCCGTTCAGACCCAGTACTTC. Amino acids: CASSLRFGGAVQTQYF.

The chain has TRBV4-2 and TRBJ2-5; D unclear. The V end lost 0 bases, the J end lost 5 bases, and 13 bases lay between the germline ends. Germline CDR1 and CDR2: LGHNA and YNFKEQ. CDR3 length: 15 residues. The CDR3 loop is CASSQDGPGWETQYF. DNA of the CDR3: TGTGCCAGCAGCCAAGACGGCCCCGGATGGGAGACCCAGTACTTC.

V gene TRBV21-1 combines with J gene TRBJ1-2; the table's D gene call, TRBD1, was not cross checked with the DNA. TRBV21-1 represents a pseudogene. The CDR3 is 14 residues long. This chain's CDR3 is CASSKGTGHYGYTF. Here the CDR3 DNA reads TGTGCCAGCAGCAAAGGGACAGGGCACTATGGCTACACCTTC.

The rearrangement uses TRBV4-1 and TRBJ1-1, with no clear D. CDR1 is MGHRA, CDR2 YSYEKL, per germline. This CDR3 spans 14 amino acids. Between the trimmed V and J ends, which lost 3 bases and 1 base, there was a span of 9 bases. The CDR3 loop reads CASSQFRWNTEAFF. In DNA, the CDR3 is TGCGCCAGCAGCCAGTTTAGGTGGAACACTGAAGCTTTCTTT.

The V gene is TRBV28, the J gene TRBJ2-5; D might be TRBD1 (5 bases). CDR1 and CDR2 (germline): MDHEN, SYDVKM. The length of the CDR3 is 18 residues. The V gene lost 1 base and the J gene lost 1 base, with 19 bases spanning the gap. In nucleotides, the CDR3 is TGTGCCAGCAGTTTATTCTTCACAGGCGCGTGGTCCCAAGAGACCCAGTACTTC. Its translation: CASSLFFTGAWSQETQYF. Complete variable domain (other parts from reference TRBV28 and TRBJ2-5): DVKVTQSSRYLVKRTGEKVFLECVQDMDHENMFWYRQDPGLGLRLIYFSYDVKMKEKGDIPEGYSVSREKKERFSLILESASTNQTSMYLCASSLFFTGAWSQETQYFGPGTRLLVL.

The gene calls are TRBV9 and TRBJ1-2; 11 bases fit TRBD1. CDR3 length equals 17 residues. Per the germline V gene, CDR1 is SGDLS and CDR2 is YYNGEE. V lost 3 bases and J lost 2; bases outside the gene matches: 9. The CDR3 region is CASSEGTGGKGNYGYTF. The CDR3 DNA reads TGTGCCAGCAGCGAGGGGACAGGGGGTAAGGGAAACTATGGCTACACCTTC.

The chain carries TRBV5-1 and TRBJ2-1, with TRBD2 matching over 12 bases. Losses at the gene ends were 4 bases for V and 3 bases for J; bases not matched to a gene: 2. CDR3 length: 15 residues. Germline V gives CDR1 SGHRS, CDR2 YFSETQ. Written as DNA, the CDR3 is TGCGCCAGCAGCGCTAGCGGGAGGGACTACAATGAGCAGTTCTTC. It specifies CASSASGRDYNEQFF.

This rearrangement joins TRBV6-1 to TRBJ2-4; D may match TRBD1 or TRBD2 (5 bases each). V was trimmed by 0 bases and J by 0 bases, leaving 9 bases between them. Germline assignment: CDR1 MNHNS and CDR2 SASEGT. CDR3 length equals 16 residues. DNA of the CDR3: TGTGCCAGCAGTGAAGCTCGGGGCGGAGCCAAAAACATTCAGTACTTC. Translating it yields CASSEARGGAKNIQYF.

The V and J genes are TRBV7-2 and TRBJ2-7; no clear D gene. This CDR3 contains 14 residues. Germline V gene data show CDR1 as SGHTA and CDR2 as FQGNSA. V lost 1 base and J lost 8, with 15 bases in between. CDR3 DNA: TGTGCCAGCAGCTTAGTCACCCTGGGCTCCCAGCAGTACTTC. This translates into CASSLVTLGSQQYF. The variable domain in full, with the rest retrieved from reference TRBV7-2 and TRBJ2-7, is GAGVSQSPSNKVTEKGKDVELRCDPISGHTALYWYRQSLGQGLEFLIYFQGNSAPDKSGLPSDRFSAERTGGSVSTLTIQRTQQEDSAVYLCASSLVTLGSQQYFGPGTRLTVT.

The CDR3 spells CASSLRGRGAEGYTF. CDR3 in DNA: TGCGCCAGCAGCCTGCGGGGGCGGGGGGCGGAAGGCTACACCTTC. The chain uses TRBV4-3 and TRBJ1-2; D perhaps matches TRBD1 (6 bases). Germline V gene lookup returns CDR1 LGHNA and CDR2 YSLEER. The CDR3 totals 15 residues. Trimming pared 4 bases from V and 8 bases from J, leaving 20 bases between.

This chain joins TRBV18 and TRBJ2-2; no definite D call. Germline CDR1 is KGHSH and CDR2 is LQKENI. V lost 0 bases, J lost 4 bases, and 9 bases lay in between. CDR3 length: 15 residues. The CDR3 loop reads CASSPPSGPTGELFF. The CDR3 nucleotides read TGTGCCAGCTCACCACCGTCCGGTCCCACCGGGGAGCTGTTTTTT.